The entry that follows covers one TCR beta chain sequence. Its cognate antigen has yet to be identified. The entry originates in a study of monozygotic twins with inflammatory bowel disease (dated by TCRdb to between 2019 and 2020). Broadly, across the study: The complete study included around 30 monozygotic twin pairs: 19 IBD-discordant Danish pairs and nine German pairs, of which four were IBD-concordant and five were IBD-discordant. The search for disease-associated traits relied mainly on comparing, within discordant pairs, IBD patients with their genetically identical healthy co-twins. Each individual had, on average, about 151 000 unique TCRalpha sequences and 181 000 unique TCRbeta sequences available for analysis.

The paper as a whole reports these results and caveats: Because patients were on differing immunosuppressive treatments, the repertoires may have picked up extra background noise and inter-individual variability. Compared with healthy twins, IBD patients shared fewer clonotypes with other individuals, and the difference was most pronounced in patients with signs of disease activity. TCRbeta repertoire diversity, by inverse Simpson index, was decreased in IBD patients compared with their healthy co-twins. The analysis was unable to tell different T cell subtypes apart. No single strong signal or clonotype linked to IBD turned up in the results, so the idea that one exists was not supported. Repertoire similarity did not differ between concordant and discordant twins, which could be due to limited statistical power.

From each donor, an approximately 2.3 ml peripheral blood sample was collected into PAXgene tubes and kept at -80 degrees C. Without any T cell sorting, total RNA was extracted from whole blood using the PAXgene blood miRNA kit on an automated QIAcube. Peripheral blood from monozygotic twin pairs concordant or discordant for inflammatory bowel disease was subjected to deep TCRalpha and TCRbeta repertoire profiling with unique molecular barcoding. Smoking habits were recorded for all twin pairs, with individuals classified as current, former or never smokers. The method was 5' RACE. Each TCR library was prepared from about 4,000 ng of total RNA. For each sample, cDNA synthesis with SMARTScribe reverse transcriptase was split into eight separate reactions. Unique molecular identifiers containing a 6-nucleotide sample barcode were introduced through template switching during cDNA synthesis. TCRalpha and TCRbeta cDNA was amplified by two nested PCRs of 16 and 9 cycles, with bead purification after each PCR. Before amplification, the cDNA was both treated with uracil DNA-glycosylase and purified with the QIAquick PCR purification kit. The second PCR was the step at which Illumina TruSeq-compatible adapters and sample-specific barcodes were added. Library quality and concentration were checked on TapeStation and Qubit, and libraries were pooled at around 5.3 ng each. Sequencing of pooled libraries was carried out on an Illumina HiSeq2500 single-index Rapid Run using 2 x 100 bp reads and custom sequencing primers. From the authors' description of their analysis: UMI-based consensus assembly with MiGEC version 1.2.6 was used to correct PCR and sequencing errors. MiXCR version 2.1.1 handled V(D)J alignment, clonotype assembly and CDR3 extraction. Gene usage, clonotype sharing and MAIT/NKT TCR abundance were normalised by analysing the top 1000, 10 000 and 20 000 clonotypes per sample. After downsampling to 27 000 UMIs, diversity was calculated as the inverse Simpson index using the vegan R package. Paired Mann-Whitney U tests were applied to discordant twin pairs, and Benjamini-Hochberg correction was used for multiple testing. The reads were reprocessed in TCRdb, with one entry per CDR3 protein sequence and no accompanying DNA. The V and J calls, along with clone size, are taken from TCRdb and not from the paper's own processing. The table held for this sample gives about 300,000 distinct CDR3 sequences. 5.6% of the sample is taken by the ten largest.

The CDR3 measures 17 amino acids from cysteine to phenylalanine. The nucleotide record is missing. Per the germline V gene, LGHNA is the CDR1 and YSLEER is the CDR2. The specimen was blood. The receptor was isolated from a human donor with ulcerative colitis or Crohn's disease, or a healthy co-twin of an affected twin (not recorded which). Rearrangement joined TRBV4-3 to TRBJ2-1; TCRdb selects TRBD2, and the lack of DNA leaves this call unchecked. The encoded CDR3 is CASSQETSGFFYNEQFF.